This TCR beta chain came from a study of T cells in Graves' hyperthyroidism and ophthalmopathy. Points from the study as a whole: Appearing also in blood were most of the thyroid clonotypes expanded above 0.001.

Germline lookup yields CDR1 SGHTA and CDR2 FQGTGA. V dropped 5 bases and J dropped 7 bases, with 15 bases sitting between them. CDR3 length: 14 amino acids. Hyperthyroidism was newly diagnosed in patients aged 18 to 65 (duration under 2 months). This clonotype was observed at least ten times. What it recognizes is unknown. The TCR beta CDR3 regions underwent amplification using RNA transcripts as the source. A first-round RT-PCR of the TCR CDR3 used the HTBI primer set. A single record per CDR3 protein comes from TCRdb applying MiXCR to the multiplex PCR reads. The sample has a few hundred thousand distinct CDR3 sequences, about 18% seen once.

The material sequenced was blood. The sequence derives from a man aged 35-49 years with Graves' hyperthyroidism. The chain uses TRBV7-3 and TRBJ2-1; D gene ambiguous. The CDR3 DNA reads TGTGCCAGCAGCCAAAGTGGGCTGGTGAATGAGCAGTTCTTC. Protein: CASSQSGLVNEQFF.